This entry features one T cell receptor beta chain sequence. In the original workflow: Reference gene primer amplification yielded estimated nucleated cell counts. The repertoire was sequenced with immunoSEQ multiplex PCR; TCRdb's copy has only in-frame clones and lacks some. V and J calls and clone size are those listed in that table; D and trimming were worked out from the DNA. This table has approximately 250,000 clones, around 83% appearing once. This entry belongs to a study of blood T cell repertoires in COVID-19. Study overall: From the United States, Italy and Spain came samples of acute and convalescent COVID-19. From T cells, B-cell-depleted T cells, or PBMCs came the material, which was cDNA or gDNA.

Per germline, CDR1 SGHTA and CDR2 FQGTGA. The CDR3 totals 17 residues. With 5 bases clipped from V and 4 bases from J, the junction kept 6 bases outside the gene matches. The receptor comes from a man aged 35 to 55 with acute or convalescent COVID-19. The sequencing input was peripheral blood. The J gene is TRBJ2-6, the V gene TRBV7-3, with 12 bases aligning to TRBD1. The CDR3 here is CASSRGQGAVGANVLTF. DNA of the CDR3: TGTGCCAGCAGCCGGGGACAGGGGGCAGTAGGGGCCAACGTCCTGACTTTC.